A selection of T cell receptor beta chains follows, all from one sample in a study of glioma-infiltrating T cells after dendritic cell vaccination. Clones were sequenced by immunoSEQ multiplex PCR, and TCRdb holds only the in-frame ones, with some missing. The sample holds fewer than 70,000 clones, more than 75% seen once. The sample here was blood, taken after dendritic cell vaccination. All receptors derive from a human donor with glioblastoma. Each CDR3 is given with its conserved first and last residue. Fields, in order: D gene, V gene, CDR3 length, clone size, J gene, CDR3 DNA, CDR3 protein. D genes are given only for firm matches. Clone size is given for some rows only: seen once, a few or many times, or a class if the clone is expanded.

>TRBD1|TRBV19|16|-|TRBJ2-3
TGTGCCAGTAGTATAGAGGGGACAGGGTACACAGATACGCAGTATTTT
CASSIEGTGYTDTQYF
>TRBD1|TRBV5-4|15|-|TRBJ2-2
TGTGCCAGCAGCGACCGGACAGGGAACACCGGGGAGCTGTTTTTT
CASSDRTGNTGELFF
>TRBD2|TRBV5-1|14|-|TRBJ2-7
TGCGCCAGCAGCTCTAGCGGTGCCCCCTACGAGCAGTACTTC
CASSSSGAPYEQYF
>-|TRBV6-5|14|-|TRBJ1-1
TGTGCCAGCGCTTTTGACAGAATGAACACTGAAGCTTTCTTT
CASAFDRMNTEAFF
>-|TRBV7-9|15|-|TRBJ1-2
TGTGCCAGCAGCTTAGCAGGAGCCTCGAACTATGGCTACACCTTC
CASSLAGASNYGYTF
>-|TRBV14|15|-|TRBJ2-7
TGTGCCAGCAGCCAAGATGCCCATAGTTTTGTCGAGCAGTACTTC
CASSQDAHSFVEQYF
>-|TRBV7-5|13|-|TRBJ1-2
TGTGCCATCCTCGGGAGGGGGCGCGGTGGCTACACCTTC
CAILGRGRGGYTF
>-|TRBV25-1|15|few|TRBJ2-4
TGTGCCAGCAGTGTTTCTCGAGGGGCCAAAAACATTCAGTACTTC
CASSVSRGAKNIQYF
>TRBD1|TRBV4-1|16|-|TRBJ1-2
TGCGCCAGCAGCCAAGACCGACAGGGGGCTGAGTATGGCTACACCTTC
CASSQDRQGAEYGYTF
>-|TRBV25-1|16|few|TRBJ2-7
TGTGCCAGCAGTGAAGGAGGGTCCAAAATCTCCTACGAGCAGTACTTC
CASSEGGSKISYEQYF
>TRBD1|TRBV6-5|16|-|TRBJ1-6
TGTGCCAGCAGTTACGGGGTGGTGACAGGGGGTTCACCCCTCCACTTT
CASSYGVVTGGSPLHF
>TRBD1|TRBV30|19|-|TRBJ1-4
TGTGCCTGGAGTGTTGGGGGACAGGGGGCGCGTCTGGCTAATGAAAAACTGTTTTTT
CAWSVGGQGARLANEKLFF
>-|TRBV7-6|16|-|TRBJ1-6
TGTGCCAGCAGCTTAAGGGGGGAGGGTGTAAATTCACCCCTCCACTTT
CASSLRGEGVNSPLHF
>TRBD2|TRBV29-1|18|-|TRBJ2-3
TGCAGCGCTAACACTGGACTAGCGGGGGGGAAAGGCAAAGATACGCAGTATTTT
CSANTGLAGGKGKDTQYF
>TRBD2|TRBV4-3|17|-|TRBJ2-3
TGCGCCAGCAGCCAAGGTGTTAGCGGGGGGGCCGACGATACGCAGTATTTT
CASSQGVSGGADDTQYF
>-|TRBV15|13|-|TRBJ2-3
TGTGCCACCAGCAGAGACCCCTATAATACGCAGTATTTT
CATSRDPYNTQYF
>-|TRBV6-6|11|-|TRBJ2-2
TGTGCCAGCAGGAGGACCGGGGAGCTGTTTTTT
CASRRTGELFF
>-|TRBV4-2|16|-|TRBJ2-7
TGTGCCAGCAGCCAAGAACTACAGGGTAAATCCTACGAGCAGTACTTC
CASSQELQGKSYEQYF
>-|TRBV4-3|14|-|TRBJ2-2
TGCGCCAGCAGCCCAGGGTTTGTGTCCGGGGAGCTGTTTTTT
CASSPGFVSGELFF
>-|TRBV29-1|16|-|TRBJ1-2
TGCAGCGTTGATACGGTGTCAGGGGCCCTAATCTATGGCTACACCTTC
CSVDTVSGALIYGYTF
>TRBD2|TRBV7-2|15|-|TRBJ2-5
TGTGCCAGCAGCTGGAGACTAGCGGGGGAAGAGACCCAGTACTTC
CASSWRLAGEETQYF
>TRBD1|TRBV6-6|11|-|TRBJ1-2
TGTGCCAGCAGTACAGGGGGGGGCTACACCTTC
CASSTGGGYTF
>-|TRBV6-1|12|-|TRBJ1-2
TGTGCCAGCAGTGAACTTGAGGGTGGCTACACCTTC
CASSELEGGYTF
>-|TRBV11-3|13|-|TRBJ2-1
TGTGCCAGCAGCCCCCATGAGGGCTTGATGCAGTTCTTC
CASSPHEGLMQFF
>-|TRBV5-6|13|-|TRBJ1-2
TGTGCCAGCAGCTTGGGGACAGCCTATGGCTACACCTTC
CASSLGTAYGYTF
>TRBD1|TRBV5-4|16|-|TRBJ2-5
TGTGCCAGCAGCGGAGGACAGGCCCCGTACCAAGAGACCCAGTACTTC
CASSGGQAPYQETQYF
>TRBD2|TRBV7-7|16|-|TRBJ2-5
TGTGCTAGCAGCTTAGATTCAACTAGCGGGGGGGGGACCCAGTACTTC
CASSLDSTSGGGTQYF
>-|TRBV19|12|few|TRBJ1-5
TGTGCCAGTAAGGACTGGACCTTAGCCCAGCATTTT
CASKDWTLAQHF
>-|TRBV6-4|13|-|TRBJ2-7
TGTGCCAGCAGTGACTCGAGGGAACCCGAGCAGTACTTC
CASSDSREPEQYF
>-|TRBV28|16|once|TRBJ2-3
TGTGCCAGCAGTACCACCCGACAGTTTAGCACAGATACGCAGTATTTT
CASSTTRQFSTDTQYF
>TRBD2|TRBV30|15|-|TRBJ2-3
TGTGCCTGGGGACTAGCGGGTTCCAACACAGATACGCAGTATTTT
CAWGLAGSNTDTQYF
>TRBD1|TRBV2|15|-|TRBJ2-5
TGTGCCAGCAGTGAAGAACAGGGGATGCAAGAGACCCAGTACTTC
CASSEEQGMQETQYF
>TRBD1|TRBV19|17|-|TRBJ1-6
TGTGCCAGCCGGGACAGGGCCGAAAGCTCCTATAATTCACCCCTCCACTTT
CASRDRAESSYNSPLHF
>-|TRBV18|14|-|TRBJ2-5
TGTGCCAGCTCACCCCAAGGACTGGGGGAGACCCAGTACTTC
CASSPQGLGETQYF
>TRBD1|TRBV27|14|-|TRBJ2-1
TGTGCCAGCAGGGTCCAGGGGGCCTACAATGAGCAGTTCTTC
CASRVQGAYNEQFF
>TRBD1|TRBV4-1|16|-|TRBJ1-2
TGCGCCAGCAGCCAAGAGGGACAGGGGGAAAGAGGAGGCTACACCTTC
CASSQEGQGERGGYTF
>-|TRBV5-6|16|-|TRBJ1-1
TGTGCCAGCAGCAAACCGGGACAAGGAGTGAACACTGAAGCTTTCTTT
CASSKPGQGVNTEAFF
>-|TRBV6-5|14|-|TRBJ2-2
TGTGCCAGCAAACAGAACCCTAACACCGGGGAGCTGTTTTTT
CASKQNPNTGELFF
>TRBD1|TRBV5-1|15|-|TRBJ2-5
TGCGCCAGCAGCTCGGGAGACAGGGGTTTCGAGACCCAGTACTTC
CASSSGDRGFETQYF
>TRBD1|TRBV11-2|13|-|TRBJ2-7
TGTGCCAGCAGCTTAACAGGGGGCAACGAGCAGTACTTC
CASSLTGGNEQYF
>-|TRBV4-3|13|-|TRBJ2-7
TGCGCCAGCAGCCAAGCGGCAGGGGTCGAGCAGTACTTC
CASSQAAGVEQYF
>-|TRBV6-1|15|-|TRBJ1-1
TGTGCCAGCAGTACGGACAGAACTTTGAACACTGAAGCTTTCTTT
CASSTDRTLNTEAFF